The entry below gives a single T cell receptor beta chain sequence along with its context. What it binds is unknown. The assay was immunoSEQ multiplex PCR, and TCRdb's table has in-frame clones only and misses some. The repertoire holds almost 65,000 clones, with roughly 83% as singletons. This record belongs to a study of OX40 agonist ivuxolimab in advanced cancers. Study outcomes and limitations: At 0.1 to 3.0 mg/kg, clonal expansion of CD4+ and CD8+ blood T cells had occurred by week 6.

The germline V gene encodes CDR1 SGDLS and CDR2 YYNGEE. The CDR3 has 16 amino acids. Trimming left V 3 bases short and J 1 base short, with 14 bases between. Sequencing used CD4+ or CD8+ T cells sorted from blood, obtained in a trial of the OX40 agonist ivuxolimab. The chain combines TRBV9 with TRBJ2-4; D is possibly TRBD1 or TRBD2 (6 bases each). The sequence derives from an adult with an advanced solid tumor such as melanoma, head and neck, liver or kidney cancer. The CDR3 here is CASSASGALAKNIQYF. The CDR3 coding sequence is TGTGCCAGCAGCGCGTCGGGGGCCTTGGCCAAAAACATTCAGTACTTC.